Listed below are T cell receptor beta chains from one sample, sequenced in a study of blood T cell repertoires in COVID-19. Repertoires were generated with immunoSEQ multiplex PCR, while TCRdb's copy carries only in-frame clones and drops some. The repertoire consists of tens of thousands of clones, with about 80% occurring once and the leading ten covering about an eighth. What was sequenced was peripheral blood. All receptors come from a man between 50 and 59 years old with COVID-19, enrolled during active disease. Each CDR3 is given with its conserved first and last residue. Each record gives: J gene, V gene, clone size, D gene, CDR3 DNA, CDR3 protein. A D gene is named only where the DNA matches it firmly. For some rows the clone size is stated as once, few or many, or as a class when expanded; others skip it.

>TRBJ1-2|TRBV28|.|.
TGTGCCAGCAGTTTAGCTATCCTTTATGGCTACACCTTC
CASSLAILYGYTF
>TRBJ2-7|TRBV5-1|.|TRBD1
TGCGCCAGCAGCTGGACAGGGGGCTACGAGCAGTACTTC
CASSWTGGYEQYF
>TRBJ2-7|TRBV9|.|TRBD1
TGTGCCAGCAGCGCATCGACAGGGTGGGCCTACGAGCAGTACTTC
CASSASTGWAYEQYF
>TRBJ2-5|TRBV28|.|TRBD2
TGTGCCAGCAGTTTATCGGGGAGGGCAGAGACCCAGTACTTC
CASSLSGRAETQYF
>TRBJ1-2|TRBV6-5|.|.
TGTGCCACAGCACGGTCAGGGGACTATGGCTACACCTTC
CATARSGDYGYTF
>TRBJ2-2|TRBV2|once|TRBD1
TGTGCCAGCAGTGCACAGGGGGCGAACACCGGGGAGCTGTTTTTT
CASSAQGANTGELFF
>TRBJ2-3|TRBV5-1|.|.
TGCGCCAGCAGTGGACTGACGATCACAGATACGCAGTATTTT
CASSGLTITDTQYF
>TRBJ2-2|TRBV12-3/TRBV12-4|few|.
TGTGCCAGCGAGAGAAGCACCGGGGAGCTGTTTTTT
CASERSTGELFF
>TRBJ1-4|TRBV3-1/TRBV3-2|few|TRBD1
TGTGCCAGCAGCCACTTACCGGGACAGGGGGCAACTAATGAAAAACTGTTTTTT
CASSHLPGQGATNEKLFF
>TRBJ2-2|TRBV10-3|few|TRBD2
TGTGCCATCAGTTACGGGGGGGCCCCCGGGGAGCTGTTTTTT
CAISYGGAPGELFF
>TRBJ2-5|TRBV6-1|.|TRBD1
TGTGCCAGCAGTGAAGTGGGACAGGGAAAAGAGACCCAGTACTTC
CASSEVGQGKETQYF
>TRBJ2-7|TRBV30|.|.
TGTGCCTGGAGTGAACAGGGTGACGAGCAGTACTTC
CAWSEQGDEQYF
>TRBJ2-7|TRBV30|once|.
TGTGCCTGGAGTGACAGTGCCTACGAGCAGTACTTC
CAWSDSAYEQYF
>TRBJ2-2|TRBV3-1/TRBV3-2|.|TRBD2
TGTGCCAGCAGCCAAGTATATAGCGGGAGGAACACCGGGGAGCTGTTTTTT
CASSQVYSGRNTGELFF
>TRBJ2-7|TRBV30|once|.
TGTGCCTGGAGTACGGGGATAGCCTACGGGCAGTACTTC
CAWSTGIAYGQYF
>TRBJ2-1|TRBV6-4|.|TRBD2
TGTGCCAGCAGTAAACGAGAGCGGGGGGGTGTATCCTACAATGAGCAGTTCTTC
CASSKRERGGVSYNEQFF
>TRBJ2-7|TRBV11-2|.|TRBD1
TGTGCCAGCAGCTTAGATAGGGGGGCAGGGGGCCTTCGGGAGCAGTACTTC
CASSLDRGAGGLREQYF
>TRBJ2-3|TRBV7-9|.|TRBD2
TGTGCCAGCAGCGGCTCGGGAGTAGCGGGTCCCTCTAGCACAGATACGCAGTATTTT
CASSGSGVAGPSSTDTQYF
>TRBJ2-1|TRBV5-4|once|.
TGTGCCAGCAGCCCACAGGGATACAATGAGCAGTTCTTC
CASSPQGYNEQFF
>TRBJ2-3|TRBV2|.|TRBD2
TGTGCCAGCAGTTTAAGCGGGGGGGCTGGAGATACGCAGTATTTT
CASSLSGGAGDTQYF
>TRBJ1-5|TRBV19|.|TRBD1
TGTGCCAGTACCGGACAGGGGGGCAATCAGCCCCAGCATTTT
CASTGQGGNQPQHF
>TRBJ1-5|TRBV12-3/TRBV12-4|.|.
TGTGCCAGCAGTTTTTCACAGGGTCAGCCCCAGCATTTT
CASSFSQGQPQHF
>TRBJ1-4|TRBV5-4|.|.
TGTGCCAGCAGCTTCGGGGGGGCCGGGGGTGCTAATGAAAAACTGTTTTTT
CASSFGGAGGANEKLFF
>TRBJ1-1|TRBV19|.|.
TGTGCCAGTAGTATACGACAGGAAGGGAACACTGAAGCTTTCTTT
CASSIRQEGNTEAFF
>TRBJ2-7|TRBV20-1|.|.
TGCAGTGCTAGCAGAGCGGACGAGCAGTACTTC
CSASRADEQYF
>TRBJ2-6|TRBV12-1|.|.
TGTGCCAGCAGCTGCCGGGACAGGCCCTACTCTGGGGCCAACGTCCTGACTTTC
CASSCRDRPYSGANVLTF
>TRBJ1-1|TRBV28|.|.
TGTGCCAGCAGTTCCCCTGGGCTGGACACTGAAGCTTTCTTT
CASSSPGLDTEAFF
>TRBJ1-2|TRBV27|.|TRBD1
TGTGCCAGCAGCCTTGACAGGGTCGGTTCTGGCTACACCTTC
CASSLDRVGSGYTF
>TRBJ2-3|TRBV5-1|.|TRBD2
TGCGCCAGCAGCGGTGGCTGGCGGGGGGTCACAGATACGCAGTATTTT
CASSGGWRGVTDTQYF
>TRBJ2-5|TRBV7-2|.|TRBD2
TGTGCCAGCAGCTTCGGGGGGGCCCAAGAGACCCAGTACTTC
CASSFGGAQETQYF
>TRBJ2-7|TRBV2|.|TRBD1
TGTGCCAGCACTCCGACAGGGAACGTCGGGGAGCAGTACTTC
CASTPTGNVGEQYF
>TRBJ1-3|TRBV5-4|.|.
TGTGCCAGCAGCCCCGAAGTAGCTGGAAACACCATATATTTT
CASSPEVAGNTIYF
>TRBJ2-1|TRBV4-2|.|.
TGTGCCAGCAGCCAACTAGGGGGGGCGTCCTACAATGAGCAGTTCTTC
CASSQLGGASYNEQFF
>TRBJ1-3|TRBV19|.|.
TGTGCCAGTAGTATAGCGGTGAGGGTAACCTCTGGAAACACCATATATTTT
CASSIAVRVTSGNTIYF
>TRBJ2-1|TRBV11-3|.|TRBD2
TGTGCCAGCAGCTTTAGCGGGGGGGCCATCAGAAATGAGCAGTTCTTC
CASSFSGGAIRNEQFF
>TRBJ1-4|TRBV30|.|.
TGTGCCTGGACGCGGGGTTCAGGTGAAAAACTGTTTTTT
CAWTRGSGEKLFF
>TRBJ1-2|TRBV11-2|.|.
TGTGCCAGCAGCTTAGATAGCACACGGGATTATGGCTACACCTTC
CASSLDSTRDYGYTF
>TRBJ1-6|TRBV7-2|.|TRBD1
TGTGCCAGCAGCTACGACAGGGGCCAAGATTCACCCCTCCACTTT
CASSYDRGQDSPLHF
>TRBJ2-7|TRBV9|.|TRBD1
TGTGCCAGCAGCGTTGGGGACAGAATCTACGAGCAGTACTTC
CASSVGDRIYEQYF
>TRBJ2-2|TRBV3-1/TRBV3-2|.|TRBD1
TGTGCCAGCAGCCACAGCGTGACAGGGGGGAGGGCGAACACCGGGGAGCTGTTTTTT
CASSHSVTGGRANTGELFF
>TRBJ2-7|TRBV6-1|.|.
TGTGCCAGCAGTGAAGGTCAGGTCGCCAGGGTATTAGGGCAGTACTTC
CASSEGQVARVLGQYF
>TRBJ2-3|TRBV5-5|.|.
TGTGCCAGCAGCTACCGGACAGCCACAGATACGCAGTATTTT
CASSYRTATDTQYF
>TRBJ2-1|TRBV10-2|.|.
TGCGCCAGCAGTGGGGACTCGAGCTCCTACAATGAGCAGTTCTTC
CASSGDSSSYNEQFF
>TRBJ2-2|TRBV7-3|.|.
TGTGCCAGCAGCTTTCGGTCCGGGGAGCTGTTTTTT
CASSFRSGELFF
>TRBJ2-3|TRBV6-5|.|.
TGTGCCAGCAAACAATTGCGGAACCCCGGGGCGCAGTATTTT
CASKQLRNPGAQYF
>TRBJ1-5|TRBV9|.|.
TGTGCCAGCAGCCCCAGGGGTTTGGTCAATCAGCCCCAGCATTTT
CASSPRGLVNQPQHF